The source of this TCR beta chain is a study of blood T cell repertoires in COVID-19. Across the whole study: There were acute and convalescent COVID-19 samples, and they came from the United States, Italy and Spain.

In germline, CDR1 is LNHDA, CDR2 SQIVND (reference sequence). The CDR3 runs to 15 residues. V was clipped by 3 bases and J by 5 bases, with 17 bases between them. Profiled with immunoSEQ multiplex PCR; TCRdb holds only in-frame clones, not every one. The top ten hold 15% of the sample, which has tens of thousands of clones, 75% to 85% seen once. The clonotype originates from a man older than 75 with acute or convalescent COVID-19. The chain is built from TRBV19 and TRBJ2-7; D is undetermined. The sample taken for sequencing was peripheral blood. The CDR3: CASSMVGSDADEQYF. DNA of the CDR3: TGTGCCAGTAGTATGGTTGGGTCCGACGCGGACGAGCAGTACTTC.